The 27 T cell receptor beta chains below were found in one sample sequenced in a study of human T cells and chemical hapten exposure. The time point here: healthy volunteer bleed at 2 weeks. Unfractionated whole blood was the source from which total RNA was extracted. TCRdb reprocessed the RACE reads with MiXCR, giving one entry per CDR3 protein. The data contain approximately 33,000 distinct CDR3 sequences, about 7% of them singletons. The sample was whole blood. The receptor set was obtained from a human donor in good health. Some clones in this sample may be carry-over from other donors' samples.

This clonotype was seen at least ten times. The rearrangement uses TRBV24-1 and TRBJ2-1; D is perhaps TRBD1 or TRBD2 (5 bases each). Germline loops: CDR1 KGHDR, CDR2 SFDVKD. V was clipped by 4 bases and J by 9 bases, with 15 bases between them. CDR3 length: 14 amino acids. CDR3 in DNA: TGTGCCACCAGTGACCAGGGACCCACCGGTGAGCAGTTCTTC. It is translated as CATSDQGPTGEQFF.

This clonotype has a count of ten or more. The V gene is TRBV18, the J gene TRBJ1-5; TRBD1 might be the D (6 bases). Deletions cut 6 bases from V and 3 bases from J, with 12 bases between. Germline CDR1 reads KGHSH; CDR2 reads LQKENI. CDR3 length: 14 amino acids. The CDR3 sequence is CASSVGQPNQPQHF. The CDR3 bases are TGTGCCAGCTCTGTAGGACAGCCCAATCAGCCCCAGCATTTT.

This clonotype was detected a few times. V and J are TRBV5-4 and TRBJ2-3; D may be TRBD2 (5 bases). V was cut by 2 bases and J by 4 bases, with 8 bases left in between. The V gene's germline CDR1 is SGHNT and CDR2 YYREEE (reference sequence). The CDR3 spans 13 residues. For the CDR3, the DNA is TGTGCCAGCAGCTTTCGGGGTTCAGATACGCAGTATTTT. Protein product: CASSFRGSDTQYF.

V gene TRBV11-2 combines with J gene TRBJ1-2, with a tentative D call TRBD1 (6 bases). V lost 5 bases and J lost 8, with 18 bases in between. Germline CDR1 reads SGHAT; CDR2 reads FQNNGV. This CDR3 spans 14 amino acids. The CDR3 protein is CASSPSGARAGYTF. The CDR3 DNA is TGTGCCAGCAGCCCATCAGGGGCCCGCGCCGGCTACACCTTC.

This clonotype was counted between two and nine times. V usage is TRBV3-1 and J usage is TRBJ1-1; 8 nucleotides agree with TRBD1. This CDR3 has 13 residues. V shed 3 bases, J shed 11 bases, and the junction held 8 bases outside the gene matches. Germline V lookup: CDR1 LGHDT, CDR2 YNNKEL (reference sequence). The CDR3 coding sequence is TGTGCCAGCAGCCACTTACAGGGGGAGGCGGCTTTCTTT. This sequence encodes CASSHLQGEAAFF.

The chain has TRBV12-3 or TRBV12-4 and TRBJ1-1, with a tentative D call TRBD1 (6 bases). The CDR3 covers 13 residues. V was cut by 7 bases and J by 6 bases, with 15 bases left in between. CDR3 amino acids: CASKVQGIPEAFF. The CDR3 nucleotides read TGTGCCAGCAAGGTCCAGGGGATCCCTGAAGCTTTCTTT.

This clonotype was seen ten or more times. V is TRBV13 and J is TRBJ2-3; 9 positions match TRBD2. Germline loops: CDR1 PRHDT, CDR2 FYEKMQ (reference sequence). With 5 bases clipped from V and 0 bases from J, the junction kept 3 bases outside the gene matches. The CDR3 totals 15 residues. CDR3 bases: TGTGCCAGCAGCGGGGGACTAGCCAGCACAGATACGCAGTATTTT. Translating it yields CASSGGLASTDTQYF.

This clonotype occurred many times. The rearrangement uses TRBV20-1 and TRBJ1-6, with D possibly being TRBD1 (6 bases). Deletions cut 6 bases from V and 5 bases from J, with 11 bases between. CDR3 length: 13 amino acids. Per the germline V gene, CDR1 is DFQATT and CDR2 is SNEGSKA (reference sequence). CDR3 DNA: TGCAGTGCCATTACAGGGCATAATTCACCCCTCCACTTT. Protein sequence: CSAITGHNSPLHF.

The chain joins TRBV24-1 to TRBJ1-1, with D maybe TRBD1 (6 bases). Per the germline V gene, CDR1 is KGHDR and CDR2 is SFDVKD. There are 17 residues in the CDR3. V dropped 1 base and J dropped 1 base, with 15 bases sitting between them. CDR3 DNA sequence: TGTGCCACCAGTGATTTAGGCAGGGGCAGAGGGAACACTGAAGCTTTCTTT. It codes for CATSDLGRGRGNTEAFF.

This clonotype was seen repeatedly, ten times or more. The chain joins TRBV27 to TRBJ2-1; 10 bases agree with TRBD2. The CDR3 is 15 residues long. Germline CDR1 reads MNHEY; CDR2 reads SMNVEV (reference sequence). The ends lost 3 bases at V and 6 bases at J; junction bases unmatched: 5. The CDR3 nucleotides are TGTGCCAGCAGTTTCAAATTAGCGGGAGGCAATGAGCAGTTCTTC. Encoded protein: CASSFKLAGGNEQFF.

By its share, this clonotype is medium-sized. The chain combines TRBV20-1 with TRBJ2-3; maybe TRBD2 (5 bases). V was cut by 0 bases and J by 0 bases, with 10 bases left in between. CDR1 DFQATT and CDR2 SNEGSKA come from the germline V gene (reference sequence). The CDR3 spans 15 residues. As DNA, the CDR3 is TGCAGTGCTAGAGATCCTAGCCAAAGCACAGATACGCAGTATTTT. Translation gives CSARDPSQSTDTQYF.

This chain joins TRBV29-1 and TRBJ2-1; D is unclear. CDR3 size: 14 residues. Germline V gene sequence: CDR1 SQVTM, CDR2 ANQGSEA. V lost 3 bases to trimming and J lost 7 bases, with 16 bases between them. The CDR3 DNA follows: TGCAGCGTTGAGTCGGCAAGGTGGGGAAATGAGCAGTTCTTC. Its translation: CSVESARWGNEQFF.

CDR3 bases: TGTGCCAGCAGCCCTCCGTCTAGCGGGGTAGGAGAGCAGTTCTTC. This encodes CASSPPSSGVGEQFF. The chain is built from TRBV12-3 or TRBV12-4 and TRBJ2-1; 9 bases align to TRBD2. V trimming: 6 bases; J trimming: 10 bases; junction bases outside the gene matches: 13. CDR3 length: 15 residues.

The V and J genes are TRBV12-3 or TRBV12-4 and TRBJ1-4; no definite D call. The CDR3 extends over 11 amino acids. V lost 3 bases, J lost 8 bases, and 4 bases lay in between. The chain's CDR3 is CASSFREKLFF. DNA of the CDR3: TGTGCCAGCAGTTTCAGGGAAAAACTGTTTTTT.

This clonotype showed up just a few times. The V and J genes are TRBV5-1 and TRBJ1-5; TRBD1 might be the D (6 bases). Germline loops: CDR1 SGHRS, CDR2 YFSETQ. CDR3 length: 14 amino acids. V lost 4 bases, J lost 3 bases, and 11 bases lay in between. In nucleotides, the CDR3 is TGCGCCAGCAGCCTACAGGGTCCCAATCAGCCCCAGCATTTT. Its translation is CASSLQGPNQPQHF. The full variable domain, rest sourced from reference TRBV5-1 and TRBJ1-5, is KAGVTQTPRYLIKTRGQQVTLSCSPISGHRSVSWYQQTPGQGLQFLFEYFSETQRNKGNFPGRFSGRQFSNSRSEMNVSTLELGDSALYLCASSLQGPNQPQHFGDGTRLSIL.

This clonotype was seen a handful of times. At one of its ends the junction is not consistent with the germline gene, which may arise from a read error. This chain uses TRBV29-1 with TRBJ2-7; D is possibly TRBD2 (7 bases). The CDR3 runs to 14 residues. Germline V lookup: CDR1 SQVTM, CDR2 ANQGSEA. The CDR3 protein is CSVEGGGLTYEQYF. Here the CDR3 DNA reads TGCAGCGTCGAAGGGGGGGGACTAACCTACGAGCAGTACTTC.

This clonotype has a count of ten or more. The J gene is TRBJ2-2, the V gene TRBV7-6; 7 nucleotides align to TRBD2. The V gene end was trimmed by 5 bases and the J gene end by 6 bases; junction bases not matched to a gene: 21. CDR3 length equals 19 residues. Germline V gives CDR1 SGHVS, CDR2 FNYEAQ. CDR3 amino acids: CASSPLGTNPLFDAGELFF. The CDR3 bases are TGTGCCAGCAGCCCCCTAGGGACTAACCCCCTGTTCGACGCCGGGGAGCTGTTTTTT.

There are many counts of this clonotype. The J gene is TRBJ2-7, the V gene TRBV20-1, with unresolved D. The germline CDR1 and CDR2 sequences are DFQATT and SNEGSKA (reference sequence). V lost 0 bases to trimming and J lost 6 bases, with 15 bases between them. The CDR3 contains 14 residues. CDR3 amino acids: CSARDGRAASEQYF. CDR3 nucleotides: TGCAGTGCTAGAGATGGGCGTGCCGCGTCCGAGCAGTACTTC.

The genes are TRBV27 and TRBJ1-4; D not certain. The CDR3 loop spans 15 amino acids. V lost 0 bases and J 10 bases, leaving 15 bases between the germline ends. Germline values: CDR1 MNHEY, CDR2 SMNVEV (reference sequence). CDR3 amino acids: CASSLSGAGGVKLFF. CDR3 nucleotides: TGTGCCAGCAGTTTATCGGGCGCAGGAGGCGTAAAACTGTTTTTT.

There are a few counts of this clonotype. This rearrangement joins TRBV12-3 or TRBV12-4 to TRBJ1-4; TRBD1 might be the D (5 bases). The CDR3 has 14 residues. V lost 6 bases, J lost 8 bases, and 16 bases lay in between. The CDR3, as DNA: TGTGCCAGCAGGACAGCTTTCCCTGACGAAAAACTGTTTTTT. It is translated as CASRTAFPDEKLFF.

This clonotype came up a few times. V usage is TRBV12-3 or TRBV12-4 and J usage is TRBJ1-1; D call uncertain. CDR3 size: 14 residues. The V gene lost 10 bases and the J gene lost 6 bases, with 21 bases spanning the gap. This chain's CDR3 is CATLPFGSGAEAFF. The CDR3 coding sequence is TGTGCCACTCTCCCATTTGGGAGCGGAGCTGAAGCTTTCTTT.

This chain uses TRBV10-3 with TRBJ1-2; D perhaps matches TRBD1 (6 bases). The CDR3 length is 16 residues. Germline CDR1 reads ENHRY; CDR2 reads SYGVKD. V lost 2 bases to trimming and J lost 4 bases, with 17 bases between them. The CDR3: CAISEVSGALGYGYTF. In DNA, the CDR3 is TGTGCCATCAGTGAGGTGTCAGGGGCCCTTGGCTATGGCTACACCTTC.

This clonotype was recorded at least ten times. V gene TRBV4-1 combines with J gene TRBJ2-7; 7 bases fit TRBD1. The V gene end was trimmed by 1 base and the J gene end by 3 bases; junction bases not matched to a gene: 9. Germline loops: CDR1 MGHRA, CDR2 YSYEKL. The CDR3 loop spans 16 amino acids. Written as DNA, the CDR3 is TGCGCCAGCAGCCAAGGGACAGGCGGCCTAGTCTACGAGCAGTACTTC. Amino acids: CASSQGTGGLVYEQYF.

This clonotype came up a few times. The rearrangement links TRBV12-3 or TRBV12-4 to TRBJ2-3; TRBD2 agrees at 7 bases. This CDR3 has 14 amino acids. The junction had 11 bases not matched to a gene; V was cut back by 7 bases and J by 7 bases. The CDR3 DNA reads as TGTGCCAGCATTCCGAGCGGGGAGATCCATACGCAGTATTTT. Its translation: CASIPSGEIHTQYF.

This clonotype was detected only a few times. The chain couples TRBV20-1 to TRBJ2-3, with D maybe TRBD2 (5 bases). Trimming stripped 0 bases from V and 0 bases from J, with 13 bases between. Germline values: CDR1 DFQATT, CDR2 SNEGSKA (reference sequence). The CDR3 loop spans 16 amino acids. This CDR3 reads CSARDRATGSTDTQYF. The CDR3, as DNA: TGCAGTGCTAGAGATCGCGCGACGGGGAGCACAGATACGCAGTATTTT.

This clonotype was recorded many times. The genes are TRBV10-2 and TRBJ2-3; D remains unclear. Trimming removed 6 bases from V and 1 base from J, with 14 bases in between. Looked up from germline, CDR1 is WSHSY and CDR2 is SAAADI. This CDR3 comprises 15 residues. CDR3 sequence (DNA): TGCGCCAGCAGACCCACCCAGGCGGGCACAGATACGCAGTATTTT. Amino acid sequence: CASRPTQAGTDTQYF.

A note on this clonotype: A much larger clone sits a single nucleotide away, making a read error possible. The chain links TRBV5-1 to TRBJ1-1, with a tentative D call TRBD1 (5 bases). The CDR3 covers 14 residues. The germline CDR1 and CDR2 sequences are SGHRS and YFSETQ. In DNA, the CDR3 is TGCGCCGGCAGCCCGGACATTATGAACACTGAAGCTTTCTTT. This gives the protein CAGSPDIMNTEAFF.